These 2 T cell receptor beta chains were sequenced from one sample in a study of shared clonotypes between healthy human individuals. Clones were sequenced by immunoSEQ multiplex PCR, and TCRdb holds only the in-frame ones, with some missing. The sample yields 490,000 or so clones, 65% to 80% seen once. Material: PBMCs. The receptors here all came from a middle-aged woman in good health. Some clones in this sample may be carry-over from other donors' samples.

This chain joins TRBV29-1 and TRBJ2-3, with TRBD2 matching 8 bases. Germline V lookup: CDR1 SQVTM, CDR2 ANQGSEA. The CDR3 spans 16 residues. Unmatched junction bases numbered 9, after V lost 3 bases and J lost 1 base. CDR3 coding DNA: TGCAGCGTTGAGCCCTCAACTAGCGGAGGCACAGATACGCAGTATTTT. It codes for CSVEPSTSGGTDTQYF.

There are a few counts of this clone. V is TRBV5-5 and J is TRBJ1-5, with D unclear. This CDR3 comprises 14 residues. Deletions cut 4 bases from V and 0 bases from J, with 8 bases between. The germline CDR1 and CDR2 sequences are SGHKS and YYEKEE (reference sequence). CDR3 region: CASSKHYSNQPQHF. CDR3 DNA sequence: TGTGCCAGCAGCAAACACTATAGCAATCAGCCCCAGCATTTT. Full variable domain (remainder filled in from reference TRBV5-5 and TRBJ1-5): DAGVTQSPTHLIKTRGQQVTLRCSPISGHKSVSWYQQVLGQGPQFIFQYYEKEERGRGNFPDRFSARQFPNYSSELNVNALLLGDSALYLCASSKHYSNQPQHFGDGTRLSIL.